These 4 T cell receptor beta chains were sequenced from one sample in a study of blood T cell repertoires in COVID-19. Produced via immunoSEQ multiplex PCR; TCRdb's table is partial and in-frame only. The sample shows 90,000 or so clones, approximately 75% of them seen only once. What was sequenced was peripheral blood. Receptors were obtained from an elderly woman with acute or convalescent COVID-19.

This clone was observed a handful of times. This rearrangement joins TRBV3-1 (or the pseudogene TRBV3-2) to TRBJ1-5; D remains ambiguous. V lost 2 bases, J lost 4 bases, and 15 bases lay in between. CDR1 is LGHDT, CDR2 YNNKEL, per germline (reference sequence). This CDR3 has 16 amino acids. The CDR3 protein is CASSQLTGRGNQPQHF. The CDR3 coding sequence is TGTGCCAGCAGCCAATTAACGGGGAGAGGGAATCAGCCCCAGCATTTT.

This sequence joins TRBV7-9 and TRBJ2-5, with TRBD1 identical over 7 bases. The J segment lost 4 bases and the V segment lost 4 bases, leaving 3 bases of the junction unmatched. In germline, CDR1 is SEHNR, CDR2 FQNEAQ (reference sequence). The CDR3 spans 13 residues. The CDR3 nucleotides read TGTGCCAGCAGCTCAGCAGGGGGAGAGACCCAGTACTTC. It codes for CASSSAGGETQYF.

The chain is built from TRBV12-3 or TRBV12-4 and TRBJ1-5; no clear D gene. CDR3 size: 12 residues. Trimming removed 3 bases from V and 9 bases from J, with 9 bases in between. CDR3 protein: CASSFSSRPQHF. CDR3 in DNA: TGTGCCAGCAGTTTTTCGAGTAGGCCCCAGCATTTT.

CDR3 nucleotide sequence: TGTGCCTGGAGTGTACAAATGGCCGGGAGTCAGCCCCAGCATTTT. Encoded protein: CAWSVQMAGSQPQHF. The rearrangement links TRBV30 to TRBJ1-5, with D unclear. Between the trimmed V and J ends, which lost 0 bases and 6 bases, there was a span of 15 bases. CDR3 length equals 15 residues. Looked up from germline, CDR1 is GTSNPN and CDR2 is SVGIG (reference sequence).